Below, 8 T cell receptor beta chains from the same sample are listed, as sequenced in a study of blood T cell repertoires in COVID-19 (dated by TCRdb to between 2020 and 2021). The library was made by the immunoSEQ multiplex PCR assay. The clones in this table, taken by TCRdb from immuneACCESS, are in-frame only. Not every clone is retained; where verified, under half of the shortfall comes from an unresolved V gene, and the cause of the rest is unknown. Here the sample has around 140,000 clones; around 87% occur a single time. Of the sample, approximately 10% falls within the top ten clones. Sequencing was carried out using PBMCs or T cells enriched from blood (not recorded which). The receptors come from a man in his sixties who had recovered from COVID-19.

V and J are TRBV28 and TRBJ2-7; 7 nucleotides align to TRBD1. This CDR3 is 12 amino acids long. V gave up 5 bases and J gave up 3 bases; unmatched junction bases: 1. Germline loops: CDR1 MDHEN, CDR2 SYDVKM. CDR3 nucleotide sequence: TGTGCCAGCAGTGGGGACAGCTACGAGCAGTACTTC. Translated: CASSGDSYEQYF.

The CDR3: CASSSRDGAGELFF. CDR3 nucleotide sequence: TGTGCCAGCAGTTCCAGGGATGGTGCCGGGGAGCTGTTTTTT. The chain joins TRBV27 to TRBJ2-2; the D gene is possibly TRBD1 (5 bases). There are 14 residues in the CDR3. V lost 4 bases to trimming and J lost 6 bases, with 12 bases between them. From germline, CDR1 is MNHEY and CDR2 SMNVEV (reference sequence).

This chain uses TRBV28 with TRBJ1-5, with a tentative D call TRBD1 (5 bases). The CDR3 length is 14 residues. V was shortened by 3 bases and J by 7 bases, with 13 bases between the two germline ends. The germline CDR1 and CDR2 sequences are MDHEN and SYDVKM. CDR3 nucleotides: TGTGCCAGCAGTTTGCAGGGAATGGGACAGCCCCAGCATTTT. Its protein product is CASSLQGMGQPQHF. The full variable domain, completed using reference TRBV28 and TRBJ1-5, is DVKVTQSSRYLVKRTGEKVFLECVQDMDHENMFWYRQDPGLGLRLIYFSYDVKMKEKGDIPEGYSVSREKKERFSLILESASTNQTSMYLCASSLQGMGQPQHFGDGTRLSIL.

The chain has TRBV13 and TRBJ2-7; the D gene is possibly TRBD2 (6 bases). Trimming stripped 5 bases from V and 2 bases from J, with 22 bases between. Per the germline V gene, CDR1 is PRHDT and CDR2 is FYEKMQ (reference sequence). The CDR3 covers 17 residues. The CDR3 here is CASSTRGRAGFAYEQYF. CDR3 coding DNA: TGTGCCAGCAGCACCCGAGGAAGGGCGGGATTCGCCTACGAGCAGTACTTC.

This chain uses TRBV5-4 with TRBJ1-3; a possible D gene is TRBD1 (6 bases). The CDR3 totals 14 residues. Looked up from germline, CDR1 is SGHNT and CDR2 is YYREEE (reference sequence). Trimming shortened V by 1 base and J by 8 bases, and 13 bases separated the two germline ends. The CDR3 loop reads CASSLPGAMDTIYF. The DNA for the CDR3 is TGTGCCAGCAGCTTGCCAGGGGCTATGGACACCATATATTTT. Full variable domain (missing parts from reference TRBV5-4 and TRBJ1-3): ETGVTQSPTHLIKTRGQQVTLRCSSQSGHNTVSWYQQALGQGPQFIFQYYREEENGRGNFPPRFSGLQFPNYSSELNVNALELDDSALYLCASSLPGAMDTIYFGEGSWLTVV.

J is TRBJ1-1 and V is TRBV6-5; weak D call: TRBD1 (6 bases). Germline CDR1 and CDR2: MNHEY and SVGAGI. This CDR3 is 15 amino acids long. Trimming took off 5 bases at V and 1 base at J, with 14 bases between the two ends. The DNA for the CDR3 is TGTGCCAGCAGTCCCCCCGGGACAACGAACACTGAAGCTTTCTTT. Translation: CASSPPGTTNTEAFF.

The chain combines TRBV28 with TRBJ2-7; 10 positions agree with TRBD1. The germline V gene has CDR1 MDHEN and CDR2 SYDVKM. This CDR3 spans 14 amino acids. V shed 4 bases, J shed 5 bases, and the junction held 5 bases outside the gene matches. The CDR3 nucleotides read TGTGCCAGCAGTTGGACAGGGGGGAGGGACGAGCAGTACTTC. Protein: CASSWTGGRDEQYF. Looking up the rest from reference TRBV28 and TRBJ2-7 gives the full variable domain: DVKVTQSSRYLVKRTGEKVFLECVQDMDHENMFWYRQDPGLGLRLIYFSYDVKMKEKGDIPEGYSVSREKKERFSLILESASTNQTSMYLCASSWTGGRDEQYFGPGTRLTVT.

The chain employs TRBV5-1 and TRBJ2-7; D is perhaps TRBD2 (6 bases). Germline values: CDR1 SGHRS, CDR2 YFSETQ. V dropped 4 bases and J dropped 2 bases, with 19 bases sitting between them. The CDR3 sequence is 16 residues long. The CDR3 protein is CASSPTAGRAPYEQYF. CDR3 bases: TGCGCCAGCAGCCCCACGGCGGGGAGAGCGCCCTACGAGCAGTACTTC.